This is a list of T cell receptor beta chains from one sample in a study of blood T cell repertoires in COVID-19. The table came from immunoSEQ multiplex PCR; TCRdb's copy has only in-frame clones and leaves some out. The table shows 130,000 or so clones, with about 86% occurring only once. The sample consisted of peripheral blood. The receptor source for this set is a woman aged 55-70 years with acute or convalescent COVID-19. Both conserved end residues are part of each CDR3. A D gene is named only where the DNA matches it firmly. Only part of the rows carry a size: once, few, many, or a class if the clone is expanded.

CASSLRGFGTGARNSPLHF	TGCGCCAGCAGCTTAAGGGGCTTCGGGACAGGGGCTCGAAATTCACCCCTCCACTTT	once	19	TRBV5-1	TRBD1	TRBJ1-6
CASSLELAVLSYEQYF	TGTGCCAGCAGCTTAGAACTAGCGGTCCTGTCCTACGAGCAGTACTTC	.	16	TRBV7-8	TRBD2	TRBJ2-7
CASSQTHGQSYGYTF	TGTGCCAGCAGTCAAACTCACGGACAGTCCTATGGCTACACCTTC	.	15	TRBV6-4	.	TRBJ1-2
CASSERSQQWEYF	TGTGCCAGCAGCGAAAGGAGCCAGCAGTGGGAGTACTTC	once	13	TRBV11-3	.	TRBJ2-5
CASSPGLAGYEQYF	TGTGCCAGCAGTCCCGGACTAGCGGGATACGAGCAGTACTTC	few	14	TRBV6-5	TRBD2	TRBJ2-7
CASSRLRQGYEQYF	TGTGCCAGCAGCCGTCTGCGACAGGGCTACGAGCAGTACTTC	.	14	TRBV7-2	TRBD1	TRBJ2-7
CASSQDGGAMVQFF	TGTGCCAGCAGCCAAGACGGTGGGGCGATGGTGCAGTTCTTC	once	14	TRBV4-2	.	TRBJ2-1
CASSPWTGSGNTIYF	TGTGCCAGCAGCCCGTGGACAGGCTCTGGAAACACCATATATTTT	.	15	TRBV6-5	TRBD1	TRBJ1-3
CASSIAGKFSNQPQHF	TGTGCCAGTAGTATAGCAGGGAAATTTAGCAATCAGCCCCAGCATTTT	.	16	TRBV19	.	TRBJ1-5
CASSLAASVAAGYGYTF	TGTGCCAGCAGCTTAGCTGCTTCGGTGGCGGCGGGCTATGGCTACACCTTC	.	17	TRBV7-9	.	TRBJ1-2
CASSWGLAADTQYF	TGTGCCAGTAGTTGGGGACTAGCAGCAGATACGCAGTATTTT	.	14	TRBV19	TRBD2	TRBJ2-3
CASSISAGASNQPQHF	TGTGCCAGTAGTATATCCGCAGGGGCATCAAATCAGCCCCAGCATTTT	once	16	TRBV19	.	TRBJ1-5
CASSRASGGATVTGELFF	TGTGCCAGTAGTCGGGCTAGCGGGGGGGCAACGGTCACCGGGGAGCTGTTTTTT	.	18	TRBV19	TRBD2	TRBJ2-2
CASSIKGQGAFEQYF	TGTGCCAGTAGTATCAAGGGACAGGGGGCGTTCGAGCAGTACTTC	once	15	TRBV19	TRBD1	TRBJ2-7
CASSLVSGLEAFF	TGTGCCAGCAGCTTAGTAAGCGGGCTGGAAGCTTTCTTT	.	13	TRBV7-2	.	TRBJ1-1
CASSMGTGRNTEAFF	TGTGCCAGTAGTATGGGGACAGGGAGGAACACTGAAGCTTTCTTT	.	15	TRBV19	TRBD1	TRBJ1-1
CASSRAGGGGYTF	TGTGCCAGCAGTCGTGCAGGGGGCGGTGGCTACACCTTC	.	13	TRBV12-3/TRBV12-4	TRBD1	TRBJ1-2
CASSPNRQETQYF	TGTGCCAGCTCACCCAACAGACAAGAGACCCAGTACTTC	.	13	TRBV18	.	TRBJ2-5
CASSSRFRDGYTF	TGTGCCAGCAGCTCCCGGTTCCGAGATGGCTACACCTTC	.	13	TRBV5-4	.	TRBJ1-2
CASSYTGTGGRETQYF	TGTGCCAGCAGTTACACCGGGACAGGGGGCAGAGAGACCCAGTACTTC	.	16	TRBV6-6	TRBD1	TRBJ2-5
CASSLGAGHSGNTIYF	TGCGCCAGCAGCTTGGGTGCAGGGCACTCTGGAAACACCATATATTTT	.	16	TRBV5-1	.	TRBJ1-3
CASSLDRQETQYF	TGTGCCAGCAGTTTGGACAGACAAGAGACCCAGTACTTC	.	13	TRBV12-3/TRBV12-4	.	TRBJ2-5